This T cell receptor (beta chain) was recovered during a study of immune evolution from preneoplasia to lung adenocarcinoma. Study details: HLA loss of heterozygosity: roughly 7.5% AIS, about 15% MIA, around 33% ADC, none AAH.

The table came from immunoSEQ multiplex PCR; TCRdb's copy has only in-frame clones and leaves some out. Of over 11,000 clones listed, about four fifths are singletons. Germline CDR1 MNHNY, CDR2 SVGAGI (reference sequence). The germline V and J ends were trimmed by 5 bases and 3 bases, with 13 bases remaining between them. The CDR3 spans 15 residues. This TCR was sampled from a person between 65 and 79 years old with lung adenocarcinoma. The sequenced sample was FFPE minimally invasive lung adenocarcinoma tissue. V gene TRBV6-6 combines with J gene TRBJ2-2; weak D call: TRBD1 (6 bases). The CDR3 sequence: CASSRQAPDTGELFF. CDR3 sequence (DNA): TGTGCCAGCAGTCGACAGGCCCCAGACACCGGGGAGCTGTTTTTT.